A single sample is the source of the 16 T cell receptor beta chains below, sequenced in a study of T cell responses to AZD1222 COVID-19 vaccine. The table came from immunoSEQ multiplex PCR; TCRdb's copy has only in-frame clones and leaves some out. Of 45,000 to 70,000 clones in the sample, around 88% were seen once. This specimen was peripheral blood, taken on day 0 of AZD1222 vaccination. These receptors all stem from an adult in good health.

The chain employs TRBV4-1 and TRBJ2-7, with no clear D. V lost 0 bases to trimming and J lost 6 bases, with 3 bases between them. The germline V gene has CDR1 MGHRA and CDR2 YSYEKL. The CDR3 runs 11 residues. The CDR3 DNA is TGCGCCAGCAGCCAAGACGGCGAGCAGTACTTC. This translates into CASSQDGEQYF.

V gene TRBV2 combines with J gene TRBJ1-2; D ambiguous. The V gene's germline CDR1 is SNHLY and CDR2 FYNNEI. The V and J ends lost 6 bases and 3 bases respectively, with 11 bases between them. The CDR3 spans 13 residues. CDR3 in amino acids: CASRAGADYGYTF. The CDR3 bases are TGTGCCAGCAGGGCAGGCGCCGACTATGGCTACACCTTC. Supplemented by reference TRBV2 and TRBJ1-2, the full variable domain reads EPEVTQTPSHQVTQMGQEVILRCVPISNHLYFYWYRQILGQKVEFLVSFYNNEISEKSEIFDDQFSVERPDGSNFTLKIRSTKLEDSAMYFCASRAGADYGYTFGSGTRLTVV.

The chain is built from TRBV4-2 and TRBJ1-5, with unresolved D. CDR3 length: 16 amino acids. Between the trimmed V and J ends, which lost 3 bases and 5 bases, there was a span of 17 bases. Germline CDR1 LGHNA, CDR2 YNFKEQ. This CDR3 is CASSHVGLEEDQPQHF. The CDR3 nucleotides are TGTGCCAGCAGCCATGTGGGCCTAGAGGAGGATCAGCCCCAGCATTTT.

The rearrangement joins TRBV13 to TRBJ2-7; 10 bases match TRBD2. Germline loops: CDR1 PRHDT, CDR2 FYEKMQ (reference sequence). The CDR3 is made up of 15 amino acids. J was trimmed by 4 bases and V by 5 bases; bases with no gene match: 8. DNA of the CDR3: TGTGCCAGCAGCCAAGGACTAGCGGAAGGATACGAGCAGTACTTC. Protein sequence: CASSQGLAEGYEQYF.

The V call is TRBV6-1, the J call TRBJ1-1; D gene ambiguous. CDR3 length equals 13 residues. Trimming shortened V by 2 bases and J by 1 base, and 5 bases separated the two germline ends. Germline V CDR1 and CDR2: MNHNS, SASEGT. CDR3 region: CASSETGNTEAFF. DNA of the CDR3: TGTGCCAGCAGTGAAACGGGGAACACTGAAGCTTTCTTT.

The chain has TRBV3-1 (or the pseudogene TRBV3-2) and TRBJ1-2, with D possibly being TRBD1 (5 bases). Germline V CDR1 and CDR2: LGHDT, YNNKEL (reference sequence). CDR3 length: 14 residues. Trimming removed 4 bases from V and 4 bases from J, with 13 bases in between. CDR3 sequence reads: CASSPTTVLYGYTF. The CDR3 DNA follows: TGTGCCAGCAGCCCCACGACAGTTCTCTATGGCTACACCTTC.

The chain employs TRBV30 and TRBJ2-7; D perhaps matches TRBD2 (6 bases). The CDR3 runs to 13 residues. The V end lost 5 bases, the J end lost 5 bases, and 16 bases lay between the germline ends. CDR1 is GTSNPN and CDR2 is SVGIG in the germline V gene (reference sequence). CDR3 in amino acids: CAWALGDSDEQYF. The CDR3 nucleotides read TGTGCCTGGGCGCTGGGGGACTCGGACGAGCAGTACTTC.

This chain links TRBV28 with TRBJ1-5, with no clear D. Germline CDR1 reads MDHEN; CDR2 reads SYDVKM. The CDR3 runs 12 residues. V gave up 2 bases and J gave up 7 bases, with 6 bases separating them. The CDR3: CASSLKNQPQHF. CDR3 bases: TGTGCCAGCAGTTTAAAGAACCAGCCCCAGCATTTT.

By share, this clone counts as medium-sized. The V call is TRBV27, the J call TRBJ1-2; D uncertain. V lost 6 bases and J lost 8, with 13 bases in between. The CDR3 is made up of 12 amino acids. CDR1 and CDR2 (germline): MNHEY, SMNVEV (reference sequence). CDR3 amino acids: CASRYGRGGYTF. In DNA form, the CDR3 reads TGTGCCAGCAGGTACGGGCGAGGCGGCTACACCTTC.

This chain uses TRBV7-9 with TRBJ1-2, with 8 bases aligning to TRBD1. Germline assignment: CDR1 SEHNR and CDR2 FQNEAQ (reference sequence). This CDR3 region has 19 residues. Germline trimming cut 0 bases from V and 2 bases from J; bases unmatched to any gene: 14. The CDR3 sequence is CASSLALWDRSRKNYGYTF. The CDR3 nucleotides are TGTGCCAGCAGCTTAGCGCTGTGGGACAGGTCCCGAAAAAACTATGGCTACACCTTC.

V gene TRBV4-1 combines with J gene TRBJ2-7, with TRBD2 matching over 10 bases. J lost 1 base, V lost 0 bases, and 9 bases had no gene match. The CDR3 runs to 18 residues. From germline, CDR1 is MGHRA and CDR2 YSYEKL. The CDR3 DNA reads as TGCGCCAGCAGCCAAGAGACACGGACTAGCGGCGCTTCCTACGAGCAGTACTTC. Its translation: CASSQETRTSGASYEQYF.

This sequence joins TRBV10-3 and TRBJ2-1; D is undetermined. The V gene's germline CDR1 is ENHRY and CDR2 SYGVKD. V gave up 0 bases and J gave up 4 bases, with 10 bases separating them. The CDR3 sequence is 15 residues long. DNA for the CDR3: TGTGCCATCAGTGAGTCCTCGGCAGCTTACAATGAGCAGTTCTTC. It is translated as CAISESSAAYNEQFF.

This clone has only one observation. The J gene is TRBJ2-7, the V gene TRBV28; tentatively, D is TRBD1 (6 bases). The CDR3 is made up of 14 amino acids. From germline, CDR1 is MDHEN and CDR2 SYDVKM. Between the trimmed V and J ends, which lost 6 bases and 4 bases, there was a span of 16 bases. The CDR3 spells CASRAQGSPYEQYF. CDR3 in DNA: TGTGCCAGCAGGGCCCAGGGGAGCCCATACGAGCAGTACTTC. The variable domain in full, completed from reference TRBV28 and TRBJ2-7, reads DVKVTQSSRYLVKRTGEKVFLECVQDMDHENMFWYRQDPGLGLRLIYFSYDVKMKEKGDIPEGYSVSREKKERFSLILESASTNQTSMYLCASRAQGSPYEQYFGPGTRLTVT.

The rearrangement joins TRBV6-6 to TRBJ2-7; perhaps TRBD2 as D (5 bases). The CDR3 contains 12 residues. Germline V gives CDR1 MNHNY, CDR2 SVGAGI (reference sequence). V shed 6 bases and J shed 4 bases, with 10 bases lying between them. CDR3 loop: CASSARGYEQYF. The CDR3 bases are TGTGCCAGCAGCGCTCGCGGGTACGAGCAGTACTTC.

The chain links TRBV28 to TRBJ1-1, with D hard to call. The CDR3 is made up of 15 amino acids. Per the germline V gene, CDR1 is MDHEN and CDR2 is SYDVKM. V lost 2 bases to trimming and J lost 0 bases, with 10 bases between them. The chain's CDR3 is CASSLGQSMNTEAFF. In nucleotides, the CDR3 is TGTGCCAGCAGTTTAGGGCAGTCTATGAACACTGAAGCTTTCTTT.

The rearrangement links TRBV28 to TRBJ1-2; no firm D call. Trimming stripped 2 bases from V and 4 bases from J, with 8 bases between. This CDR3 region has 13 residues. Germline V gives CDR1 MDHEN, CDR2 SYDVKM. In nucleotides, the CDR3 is TGTGCCAGCAGTTTACCGGCGATCTATGGCTACACCTTC. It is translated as CASSLPAIYGYTF.